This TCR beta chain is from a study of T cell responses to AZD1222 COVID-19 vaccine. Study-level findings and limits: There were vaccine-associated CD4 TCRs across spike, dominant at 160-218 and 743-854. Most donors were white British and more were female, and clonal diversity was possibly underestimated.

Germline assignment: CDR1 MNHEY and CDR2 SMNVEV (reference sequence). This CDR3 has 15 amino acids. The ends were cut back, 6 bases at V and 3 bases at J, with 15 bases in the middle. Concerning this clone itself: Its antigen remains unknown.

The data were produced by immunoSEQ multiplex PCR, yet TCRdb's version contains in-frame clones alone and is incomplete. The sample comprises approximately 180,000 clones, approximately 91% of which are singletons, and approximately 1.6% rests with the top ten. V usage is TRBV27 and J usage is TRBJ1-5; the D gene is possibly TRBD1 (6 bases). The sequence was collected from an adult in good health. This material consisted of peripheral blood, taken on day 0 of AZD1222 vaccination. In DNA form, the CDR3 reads TGTGCCAGCAGAGGGAGGGGGGGTTTCAATCAGCCCCAGCATTTT. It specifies CASRGRGGFNQPQHF.